This is a list of T cell receptor beta chains from one sample in a study of cytotoxic CD8 clonotypes in ibrutinib-treated CLL. Produced via immunoSEQ multiplex PCR; TCRdb's table is partial and in-frame only. Of under 200,000 clones listed, approximately 80% were seen once; the top ten hold approximately 2%. Sequenced here: PBMCs, sampled after 12 months of ibrutinib treatment. These receptors were taken from a human donor with chronic lymphocytic leukemia. CDR3s include the opening cysteine and the closing phenylalanine or tryptophan. The D gene is left open where the match is weak. The size of a clone is reported for some rows only, either as once, few or many, or as a class for expanded clones.

D gene: TRBD2
J gene: TRBJ2-5
V gene: TRBV14
clone size: .
CDR3 protein: CASSQARLADQETQYF
CDR3 DNA: TGTGCCAGCAGCCAAGCGCGACTAGCGGACCAAGAGACCCAGTACTTC

D gene: .
J gene: TRBJ1-1
V gene: TRBV10-3
clone size: .
CDR3 protein: CAISNRDGTEAFF
CDR3 DNA: TGTGCCATCAGTAACCGGGACGGCACTGAAGCTTTCTTT

D gene: .
J gene: TRBJ1-2
V gene: TRBV4-2
clone size: .
CDR3 protein: CASSQVDRPYGYTF
CDR3 DNA: TGTGCCAGCAGCCAAGTTGACAGACCCTATGGCTACACCTTC

D gene: TRBD1
J gene: TRBJ2-7
V gene: TRBV6-5
clone size: .
CDR3 protein: CASSFSGTGGMGEQYF
CDR3 DNA: TGTGCCAGCAGTTTCTCCGGGACAGGGGGAATGGGTGAGCAGTACTTC

D gene: .
J gene: TRBJ2-3
V gene: TRBV7-2
clone size: .
CDR3 protein: CASSLRGRTDTQYF
CDR3 DNA: TGTGCCAGCAGCTTACGCGGGCGCACAGATACGCAGTATTTT

D gene: .
J gene: TRBJ1-2
V gene: TRBV9
clone size: once
CDR3 protein: CASSSRWHYTF
CDR3 DNA: TGTGCCAGCAGCTCCCGGTGGCACTACACCTTC

D gene: .
J gene: TRBJ2-5
V gene: TRBV7-2
clone size: .
CDR3 protein: CASSRAAGSETQYF
CDR3 DNA: TGTGCCAGCAGCCGGGCGGCGGGATCAGAGACCCAGTACTTC

D gene: .
J gene: TRBJ1-2
V gene: TRBV28
clone size: few
CDR3 protein: CASSPDSFYGYTF
CDR3 DNA: TGTGCCAGCAGTCCCGACAGCTTCTATGGCTACACCTTC

D gene: TRBD1
J gene: TRBJ1-2
V gene: TRBV7-2
clone size: .
CDR3 protein: CASSLEDRGLLGGYTF
CDR3 DNA: TGTGCCAGCAGCTTAGAGGACAGGGGGCTACTAGGAGGCTACACCTTC

D gene: .
J gene: TRBJ2-7
V gene: TRBV28
clone size: .
CDR3 protein: CASSLGSYEQYF
CDR3 DNA: TGTGCCAGCAGTTTAGGATCCTACGAGCAGTACTTC

D gene: .
J gene: TRBJ2-3
V gene: TRBV9
clone size: .
CDR3 protein: CASSVEQGGGTDTQYF
CDR3 DNA: TGTGCCAGCAGCGTAGAACAGGGGGGGGGCACAGATACGCAGTATTTT

D gene: TRBD1
J gene: TRBJ2-5
V gene: TRBV19
clone size: few
CDR3 protein: CASSIRTQGQGRETQYF
CDR3 DNA: TGTGCCAGTAGTATACGAACCCAGGGACAGGGAAGAGAGACCCAGTACTTC

D gene: TRBD2
J gene: TRBJ2-7
V gene: TRBV9
clone size: .
CDR3 protein: CASSQGTSGSFDEQYF
CDR3 DNA: TGTGCCAGCAGCCAAGGGACTAGCGGGAGCTTCGACGAGCAGTACTTC

D gene: .
J gene: TRBJ1-5
V gene: TRBV19
clone size: once
CDR3 protein: CASSIRTAQPQHF
CDR3 DNA: TGTGCCAGTAGTATCCGGACGGCCCAGCCCCAGCATTTT

D gene: .
J gene: TRBJ1-4
V gene: TRBV9
clone size: few
CDR3 protein: CASSVGGARVVNEKLFF
CDR3 DNA: TGTGCCAGCAGCGTAGGGGGAGCCCGAGTCGTTAATGAAAAACTGTTTTTT

D gene: .
J gene: TRBJ1-1
V gene: TRBV27
clone size: .
CDR3 protein: CASRPRAANTEAFF
CDR3 DNA: TGTGCCAGCAGGCCGAGGGCAGCCAACACTGAAGCTTTCTTT

D gene: .
J gene: TRBJ1-5
V gene: TRBV7-6
clone size: once
CDR3 protein: CASSPSWGTVWSNQPQHF
CDR3 DNA: TGTGCCAGCAGCCCCTCCTGGGGGACGGTTTGGAGCAATCAGCCCCAGCATTTT

D gene: .
J gene: TRBJ2-3
V gene: TRBV10-3
clone size: .
CDR3 protein: CAIMSGSTDTQYF
CDR3 DNA: TGTGCCATCATGTCCGGGAGCACAGATACGCAGTATTTT

D gene: .
J gene: TRBJ2-3
V gene: TRBV7-2
clone size: .
CDR3 protein: CASSLVITDTQYF
CDR3 DNA: TGTGCCAGCAGCTTAGTGATCACAGATACGCAGTATTTT

D gene: TRBD2
J gene: TRBJ2-1
V gene: TRBV4-1
clone size: .
CDR3 protein: CASSQGLAVLSYNEQFF
CDR3 DNA: TGCGCCAGCAGCCAGGGACTAGCGGTGCTCTCCTACAATGAGCAGTTCTTC

D gene: TRBD1
J gene: TRBJ1-1
V gene: TRBV6-1
clone size: .
CDR3 protein: CASSPGGGTEAFF
CDR3 DNA: TGTGCCAGCAGTCCAGGGGGAGGGACTGAAGCTTTCTTT

D gene: .
J gene: TRBJ2-7
V gene: TRBV4-1
clone size: .
CDR3 protein: CASSQVLRDYEQYF
CDR3 DNA: TGCGCCAGCAGCCAAGTACTTCGAGACTACGAGCAGTACTTC

D gene: .
J gene: TRBJ1-1
V gene: TRBV6-5
clone size: .
CDR3 protein: CASSWGLNTEAFF
CDR3 DNA: TGTGCCAGCAGTTGGGGTCTGAACACTGAAGCTTTCTTT

D gene: .
J gene: TRBJ1-4
V gene: TRBV7-9
clone size: .
CDR3 protein: CASSGKGGVEKLFF
CDR3 DNA: TGTGCCAGCAGCGGGAAAGGTGGAGTTGAAAAACTGTTTTTT

D gene: .
J gene: TRBJ1-4
V gene: TRBV14
clone size: .
CDR3 protein: CASSQARGRRGFWGNEKLFF
CDR3 DNA: TGTGCCAGCAGCCAAGCGCGAGGCAGGAGGGGATTCTGGGGAAATGAAAAACTGTTTTTT

D gene: .
J gene: TRBJ2-7
V gene: TRBV28
clone size: .
CDR3 protein: CASRPPGARLSDEQYF
CDR3 DNA: TGTGCCAGCAGGCCTCCCGGGGCCAGGCTTTCGGACGAGCAGTACTTC

D gene: TRBD2
J gene: TRBJ2-1
V gene: TRBV7-6
clone size: .
CDR3 protein: CASSFGVAGTFYNEQFF
CDR3 DNA: TGTGCCAGCAGCTTCGGGGTAGCGGGGACTTTCTACAATGAGCAGTTCTTC

D gene: .
J gene: TRBJ1-5
V gene: TRBV7-9
clone size: .
CDR3 protein: CASSLGTGVTQPQHF
CDR3 DNA: TGTGCCAGCAGCTTAGGTACGGGGGTCACTCAGCCCCAGCATTTT

D gene: .
J gene: TRBJ2-7
V gene: TRBV12-2
clone size: .
CDR3 protein: CASRLEDRGPYEQYF
CDR3 DNA: TGTGCAAGTCGCTTAGAGGACAGGGGGCCATACGAGCAGTACTTC

D gene: TRBD2
J gene: TRBJ2-3
V gene: TRBV18
clone size: .
CDR3 protein: CASSPGLALTDTQYF
CDR3 DNA: TGTGCCAGCTCACCCGGACTAGCGTTGACAGATACGCAGTATTTT

D gene: .
J gene: TRBJ2-1
V gene: TRBV4-3
clone size: few
CDR3 protein: CASSQAAYNEQFF
CDR3 DNA: TGCGCCAGCAGCCAAGCTGCCTACAATGAGCAGTTCTTC

D gene: TRBD2
J gene: TRBJ2-5
V gene: TRBV6-5
clone size: .
CDR3 protein: CASSTSGTRGETQYF
CDR3 DNA: TGTGCCAGCAGTACTAGCGGGACAAGAGGAGAGACCCAGTACTTC

D gene: .
J gene: TRBJ1-2
V gene: TRBV28
clone size: .
CDR3 protein: CASRPDGRHGYTF
CDR3 DNA: TGTGCCAGCAGACCTGACGGCAGACATGGCTACACCTTC

D gene: .
J gene: TRBJ2-7
V gene: TRBV2
clone size: .
CDR3 protein: CASSEQASYEQYF
CDR3 DNA: TGTGCCAGCAGTGAACAAGCCTCCTACGAGCAGTACTTC

D gene: .
J gene: TRBJ1-4
V gene: TRBV6-1
clone size: few
CDR3 protein: CASIRQVNEKLFF
CDR3 DNA: TGTGCCAGCATTAGACAGGTGAATGAAAAACTGTTTTTT

D gene: TRBD2
J gene: TRBJ2-3
V gene: TRBV19
clone size: .
CDR3 protein: CASSPNPQGLAGVDTQYF
CDR3 DNA: TGTGCCAGTAGTCCTAACCCCCAGGGACTAGCGGGGGTGGATACGCAGTATTTT

D gene: .
J gene: TRBJ1-1
V gene: TRBV5-5
clone size: .
CDR3 protein: CASSLADRTEAFF
CDR3 DNA: TGTGCCAGCAGCTTGGCCGACAGGACTGAAGCTTTCTTT

D gene: .
J gene: TRBJ1-2
V gene: TRBV7-2
clone size: .
CDR3 protein: CASSLDLLSWGGYTF
CDR3 DNA: TGTGCCAGCAGCTTAGATCTTCTATCTTGGGGTGGCTACACCTTC

D gene: TRBD2
J gene: TRBJ2-1
V gene: TRBV5-1
clone size: many
CDR3 protein: CASSTRGAINIDEQFF
CDR3 DNA: TGCGCCAGCAGCACGCGGGGGGCGATAAATATCGATGAGCAGTTCTTC